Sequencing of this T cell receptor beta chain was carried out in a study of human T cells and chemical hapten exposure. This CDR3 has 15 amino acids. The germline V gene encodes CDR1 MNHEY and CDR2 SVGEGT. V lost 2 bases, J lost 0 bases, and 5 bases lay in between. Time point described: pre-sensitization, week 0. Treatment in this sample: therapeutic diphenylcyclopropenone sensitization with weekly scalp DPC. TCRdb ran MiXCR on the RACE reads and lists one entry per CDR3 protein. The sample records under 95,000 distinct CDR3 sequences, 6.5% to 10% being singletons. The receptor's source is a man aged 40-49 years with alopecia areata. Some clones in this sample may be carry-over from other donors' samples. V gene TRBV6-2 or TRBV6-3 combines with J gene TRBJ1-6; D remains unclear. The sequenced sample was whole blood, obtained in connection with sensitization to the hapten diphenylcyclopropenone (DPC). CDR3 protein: CASSYGVSYNSPLHF. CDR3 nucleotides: TGTGCCAGCAGTTACGGAGTCTCCTATAATTCACCCCTCCACTTT.